What follows is one T cell receptor beta chain and its context. Antigen unknown. Because the CDR3's place on the DNA is in doubt, the DNA is left out and the CDR3 is given as listed by TCRdb. The sample belongs to a study of T cells in Graves' hyperthyroidism and ophthalmopathy. Amplification of TCR beta CDR3 regions used RNA as the template. The primer set for the first-round RT-PCR of the TCR CDR3 was HTBI. From the multiplex PCR reads, TCRdb called clonotypes with MiXCR, one entry per CDR3 protein. This table holds almost 600,000 distinct CDR3 sequences, just over 45% found once. Patients counted as stable if ophthalmopathy did not develop within 18 months. Patients were aged 18 to 65, had disease duration under 2 months, and had newly diagnosed hyperthyroidism. Based on clinical symptoms, serum thyroxine and TRAb, thyroid ultrasound and orbital computed tomography, diagnoses were reached. Findings of the study overall: The model predicted ophthalmopathy a median 6.5 months before onset.

The sample consisted of peripheral blood or thyroid tissue (not recorded which). The source is a woman between 18 and 29 years old with Graves' hyperthyroidism.

CDR3 amino acids: CACSARGPMVSQGANYGYTF. The genes are TRBV2 and TRBJ1-2; whether TRBD1, the table's D call, matches the DNA was not checked. The germline CDR1 and CDR2 sequences are SNHLY and FYNNEI. Ends included, the CDR3 has 20 residues.